This entry concerns a single T cell receptor beta chain. Antigen: not known. Profiled with immunoSEQ multiplex PCR; TCRdb holds only in-frame clones, not every one. The sample carries 180,000 or so clones, 85% to 95% recorded once. The sample comes from a study of shared clonotypes between healthy human individuals. Whole-study context: Each donor had three CD4 naive, three CD4 memory, two CD8 naive and one CD8 memory plate.

Study findings and constraints: Naive subsets typically showed greater estimated richness than memory subsets. Some clonotypes were shared by all four sorted-subset donors, while others were not shared. The non-shared ones had lower generation probabilities than the shared ones. Inspection by rarefaction showed sorted-subset sequencing to be incomplete despite large depth.

The clonotype was recovered from a woman in her 30s in good health. The sample taken for sequencing was naive CD4+ T cells sorted from blood. Regarding subset: CD45RA+ positively selected.

The CDR3 here is CATSPRTGGVETQYF. As DNA, the CDR3 is TGTGCCACCAGCCCAAGGACAGGGGGCGTGGAGACCCAGTACTTC. The J gene is TRBJ2-5, the V gene TRBV15, with 11 bases that match TRBD1. With 5 bases clipped from V and 5 bases from J, the junction kept 7 bases outside the gene matches. From germline, CDR1 is LNHNV and CDR2 YYDKDF (reference sequence). There are 15 residues in the CDR3.